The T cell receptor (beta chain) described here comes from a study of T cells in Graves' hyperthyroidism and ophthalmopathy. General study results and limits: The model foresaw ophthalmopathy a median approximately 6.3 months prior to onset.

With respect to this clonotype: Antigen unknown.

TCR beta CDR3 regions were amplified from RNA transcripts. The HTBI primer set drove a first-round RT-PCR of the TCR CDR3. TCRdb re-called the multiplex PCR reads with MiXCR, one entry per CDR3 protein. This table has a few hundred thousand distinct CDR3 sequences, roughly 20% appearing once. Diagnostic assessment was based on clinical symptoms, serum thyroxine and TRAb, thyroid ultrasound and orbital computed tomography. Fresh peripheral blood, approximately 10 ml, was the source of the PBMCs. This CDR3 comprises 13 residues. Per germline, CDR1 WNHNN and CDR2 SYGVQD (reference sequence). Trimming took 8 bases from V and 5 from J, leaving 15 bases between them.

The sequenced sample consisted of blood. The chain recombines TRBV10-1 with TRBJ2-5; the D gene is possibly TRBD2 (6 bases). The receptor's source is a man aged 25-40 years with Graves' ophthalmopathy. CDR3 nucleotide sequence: TGCGCCAGCGTGGAGGGACCGCGGGAGACCCAGTACTTC. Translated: CASVEGPRETQYF.